This TCR beta chain appears in the sequencing data of a study of T cells in Graves' hyperthyroidism and ophthalmopathy. Regions amplified from RNA transcripts were the TCR beta CDR3 regions. Initially, a first-round RT-PCR of the TCR CDR3 employed the HTBI primer set. TCRdb re-called the multiplex PCR reads through MiXCR, storing one row per CDR3 protein. The table lists approximately 420,000 distinct CDR3 sequences, 15% of them singletons. Lactation, pregnancy, other autoimmune disease or uncontrolled infection led to exclusion of patients. This clonotype was counted a few times. This clonotype was sampled from a woman in her twenties or thirties with Graves' hyperthyroidism. The specimen was blood.

The CDR3 loop is CSASTSRPGTSGSWPSPDTQYF. Here the CDR3 DNA reads TGCAGTGCTAGTACTAGTAGACCCGGGACTAGCGGGAGTTGGCCCTCACCAGATACGCAGTATTTT. The chain couples TRBV20-1 to TRBJ2-3, with TRBD2 matching over 14 bases. There are 22 residues in the CDR3. V lost 3 bases and J lost 4; bases outside the gene matches: 24. Germline lookup yields CDR1 DFQATT and CDR2 SNEGSKA (reference sequence).